Listed below are T cell receptor beta chains from one sample, sequenced in a study of beta chain features in type 1 diabetes. Sequencing used immunoSEQ multiplex PCR; TCRdb keeps in-frame clones, though not all of them. The sample holds about 450,000 clones, 10% to 12% seen once. Sequenced: naive CD4+ T cells from blood. These TCRs come from a woman between 18 and 30 years old in good health. CDR3s include the opening cysteine and the closing phenylalanine or tryptophan.

v_gene: TRBV18; CDR3aa: CASSPPSGRSEEQFF
v_gene: TRBV4-3; CDR3aa: CASSQERSNQPQHF
v_gene: TRBV5-1; CDR3aa: CASSSLPTGELFF
v_gene: TRBV2; CDR3aa: CASSYGRNTEAFF
v_gene: TRBV5-6; CDR3aa: CASSFTTGGYTF
v_gene: TRBV5-1; CDR3aa: CASRGHPIGETQYF
v_gene: TRBV5-1; CDR3aa: CASSQGPSNTEAFF
v_gene: TRBV5-6; CDR3aa: CASSLVGSSYNEQFF
v_gene: TRBV7-2; CDR3aa: CASSLDINEQFF
v_gene: TRBV7-9; CDR3aa: CASSWGTAGDEQFF
v_gene: TRBV29-1; CDR3aa: CSGETGLNTQYF
v_gene: TRBV5-4; CDR3aa: CASSLRISDETQYF
v_gene: TRBV7-9; CDR3aa: CASSFGGRSGANVLTF
v_gene: TRBV27; CDR3aa: CASSRRSPENIQYF
v_gene: TRBV5-4; CDR3aa: CASSLWMNTEAFF
v_gene: TRBV9; CDR3aa: CASSVGQDEKLFF
v_gene: TRBV4-1; CDR3aa: CASSQLGLAKNIQYF
v_gene: TRBV15; CDR3aa: CATSRAGIRDTEAFF
v_gene: TRBV6-5; CDR3aa: CASSYSFQMNTEAFF
v_gene: TRBV7-6; CDR3aa: CASSLLGGANTEAFF
v_gene: TRBV25-1; CDR3aa: CASSESGGSSYNEQFF
v_gene: TRBV6-5; CDR3aa: CASGGLIRRYGYTF
v_gene: TRBV18; CDR3aa: CASSLVMAAVRGEQYF
v_gene: TRBV7-2; CDR3aa: CASSLLQGTGELFF
v_gene: TRBV9; CDR3aa: CASSARTGSYEQYF
v_gene: TRBV9; CDR3aa: CASSPNARQGAQHF
v_gene: TRBV7-9; CDR3aa: CASSLVSAFF
v_gene: TRBV7-2; CDR3aa: CASSPQGALNTGELFF
v_gene: TRBV29-1; CDR3aa: CSAANGRHSPLHF
v_gene: TRBV9; CDR3aa: CASSVEGYGYTF
v_gene: TRBV30; CDR3aa: CAWRTGRMGYGYTF
v_gene: TRBV7-2; CDR3aa: CASSRQGLNTEAFF
v_gene: TRBV9; CDR3aa: CASSVAWGYTEAFF
v_gene: TRBV4-2; CDR3aa: CASRISGRGGFADTQYF
v_gene: TRBV7-9; CDR3aa: CASSRTGEKLFF
v_gene: TRBV6-1; CDR3aa: CASSGAGTDTQYF
v_gene: TRBV6-5; CDR3aa: CASSIGLSTDTQYF
v_gene: TRBV18; CDR3aa: CASSPGLAGEQFF
v_gene: TRBV30; CDR3aa: CAWRGQGFGEQYF
v_gene: TRBV14; CDR3aa: CASSQVGHQETQYF
v_gene: TRBV6-5; CDR3aa: CASSSIAGSDTQYF
v_gene: TRBV4-3; CDR3aa: CASSTLVGASSYNEQFF
v_gene: TRBV7-2; CDR3aa: CASSPRRGTEAFF
v_gene: TRBV6-9; CDR3aa: CASRPNGELFF
v_gene: TRBV2; CDR3aa: CASRGGQEETQYF
v_gene: TRBV5-1; CDR3aa: CASSIPGWDTQETQYF
v_gene: TRBV4-3; CDR3aa: CASSQDAQSTDTQYF
v_gene: TRBV15; CDR3aa: CATSSFSGDNEQFF
v_gene: TRBV2; CDR3aa: CASSEARMQETQYF
v_gene: TRBV7-9; CDR3aa: CASSAGQGLNQPQHF
v_gene: TRBV7-8; CDR3aa: CASSSRLAAQGGQYF